The 4 T cell receptor beta chains below come from one sample, sequenced in a study of T cell responses to AZD1222 COVID-19 vaccine. The table came from immunoSEQ multiplex PCR; TCRdb's copy has only in-frame clones and leaves some out. Of around 140,000 clones listed, approximately 90% are singletons. The sample in question was peripheral blood, obtained on day 0 of AZD1222 vaccination. These receptors all come from an adult in good health.

The V gene is TRBV3-1 (or the pseudogene TRBV3-2), the J gene TRBJ1-1; D ambiguous. There are 18 residues in the CDR3. The V end was cut by 0 bases, the J end by 1 base, with 18 bases between. Germline V gives CDR1 LGHDT, CDR2 YNNKEL (reference sequence). DNA of the CDR3: TGTGCCAGCAGCCAAGACCCTGCGGAGTTCGGGTCGAACACTGAAGCTTTCTTT. As protein: CASSQDPAEFGSNTEAFF.

The chain recombines TRBV18 with TRBJ1-2, with D maybe TRBD1 (6 bases). Trimming left V 3 bases short and J 6 bases short, with 17 bases between. The CDR3 contains 15 residues. In germline, CDR1 is KGHSH, CDR2 LQKENI. This CDR3 reads CASSPRIRGRDGYTF. DNA for the CDR3: TGTGCCAGCTCACCCCGAATCAGGGGAAGGGATGGCTACACCTTC.

V usage is TRBV10-1 and J usage is TRBJ1-4; TRBD1 matches 10 bases. Looked up from germline, CDR1 is WNHNN and CDR2 is SYGVQD (reference sequence). V lost 10 bases, J lost 7 bases, and 6 bases stayed unmatched. This CDR3 comprises 13 residues. CDR3 bases: TGCGCCACCAGCGGACAGGGGGTTGAAAAACTGTTTTTT. Translated: CATSGQGVEKLFF.

V is TRBV3-1 (or the pseudogene TRBV3-2) and J is TRBJ1-6, with a tentative D call TRBD1 (5 bases). CDR1 and CDR2 from the germline V gene are LGHDT and YNNKEL (reference sequence). V lost 11 bases and J 6 bases, leaving 14 bases between the germline ends. The CDR3 runs 13 residues. The CDR3 here is CAAGGVSNSPLHF. As DNA, the CDR3 is TGTGCCGCGGGGGGGGTTTCTAATTCACCCCTCCACTTT.